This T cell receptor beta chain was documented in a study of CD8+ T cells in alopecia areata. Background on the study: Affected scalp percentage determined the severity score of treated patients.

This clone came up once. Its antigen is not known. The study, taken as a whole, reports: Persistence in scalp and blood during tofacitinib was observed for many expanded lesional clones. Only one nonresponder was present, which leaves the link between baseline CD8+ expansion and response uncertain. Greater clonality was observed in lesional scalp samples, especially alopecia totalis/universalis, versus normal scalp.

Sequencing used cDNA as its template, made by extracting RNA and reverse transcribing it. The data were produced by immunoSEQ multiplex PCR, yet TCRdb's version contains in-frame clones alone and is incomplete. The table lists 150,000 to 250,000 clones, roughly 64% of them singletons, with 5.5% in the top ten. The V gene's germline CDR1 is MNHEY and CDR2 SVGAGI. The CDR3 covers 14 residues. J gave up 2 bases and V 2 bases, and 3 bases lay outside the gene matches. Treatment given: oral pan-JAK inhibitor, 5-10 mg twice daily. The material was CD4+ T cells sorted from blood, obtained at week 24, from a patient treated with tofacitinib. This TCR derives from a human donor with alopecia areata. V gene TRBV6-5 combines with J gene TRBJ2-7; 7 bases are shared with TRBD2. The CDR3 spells CASSYGGSTYEQYF. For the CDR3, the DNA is TGTGCCAGCAGTTACGGCGGGAGTACCTACGAGCAGTACTTC.